A selection of T cell receptor beta chains follows, all from one sample in a study of T cell responses to AZD1222 COVID-19 vaccine. TCRdb's table, derived via immunoSEQ multiplex PCR, lists solely in-frame clones and lacks some. The table has about 88,000 clones, about 88% seen once. Sequenced here: peripheral blood, sampled 28 days after the second AZD1222 dose. These receptors were obtained from an adult who received the AZD1222 COVID-19 vaccine. Each CDR3 is given with its conserved first and last residue. The order of the fields is CDR3 DNA, CDR3 protein, D gene, V gene, clone size, J gene. The D gene is left open where the match is weak. A clone size is listed for some rows: how often the clone was seen (once, few, many), or a class if it is expanded.

CDR3 DNA: TGCAGTGCGGTTGGGAATGAGCAGTTCTTC; CDR3 protein: CSAVGNEQFF; D gene: NA; V gene: TRBV20-1; clone size: NA; J gene: TRBJ2-1
CDR3 DNA: TGTGCCAGCAGTAGCCAGGGGGCCGTTGAAGCTTTCTTT; CDR3 protein: CASSSQGAVEAFF; D gene: TRBD1; V gene: TRBV6-5; clone size: NA; J gene: TRBJ1-1
CDR3 DNA: TGTGCCAGCAGTTTCCCTGGGGTGTATGGCTACACCTTC; CDR3 protein: CASSFPGVYGYTF; D gene: NA; V gene: TRBV28; clone size: NA; J gene: TRBJ1-2
CDR3 DNA: TGTGCCACCAGCAGAGGTCGGAGGGGGCTGTCCACAGATACGCAGTATTTT; CDR3 protein: CATSRGRRGLSTDTQYF; D gene: NA; V gene: TRBV15; clone size: NA; J gene: TRBJ2-3
CDR3 DNA: TGCAGCGTTGAAGGGGGACAACAAGAGACCCAGTACTTC; CDR3 protein: CSVEGGQQETQYF; D gene: NA; V gene: TRBV29-1; clone size: NA; J gene: TRBJ2-5
CDR3 DNA: TGTGCCAGCAGTCGAGGGGCCCAGCCCCAGCATTTT; CDR3 protein: CASSRGAQPQHF; D gene: NA; V gene: TRBV2; clone size: NA; J gene: TRBJ1-5
CDR3 DNA: TGTGCCACCAGCAGGGAACGGACGGCGGGTGGCTACACCTTC; CDR3 protein: CATSRERTAGGYTF; D gene: NA; V gene: TRBV15; clone size: NA; J gene: TRBJ1-2
CDR3 DNA: TGTGCCAGCTCACCACCGGCCGGGACTACATACGAGCAGTACTTC; CDR3 protein: CASSPPAGTTYEQYF; D gene: TRBD2; V gene: TRBV18; clone size: once; J gene: TRBJ2-7
CDR3 DNA: TGTGCCAGCAGCCACGAGACAGGAGGGAATCAGCCCCAGCATTTT; CDR3 protein: CASSHETGGNQPQHF; D gene: NA; V gene: TRBV11-2; clone size: once; J gene: TRBJ1-5
CDR3 DNA: TGTGCCAGCAGCCCTCAAGCAGGGCAGTTCGGCGAGCAGTACTTC; CDR3 protein: CASSPQAGQFGEQYF; D gene: NA; V gene: TRBV5-4; clone size: NA; J gene: TRBJ2-7
CDR3 DNA: TGTGCCAGCAGCCCCTCAGGGGTCTACGAGCAGTACTTC; CDR3 protein: CASSPSGVYEQYF; D gene: NA; V gene: TRBV14; clone size: NA; J gene: TRBJ2-7
CDR3 DNA: TGTGCCAGCAGCTTGACCTATCGGCTGGTCAGCACTGAAGCTTTCTTT; CDR3 protein: CASSLTYRLVSTEAFF; D gene: NA; V gene: TRBV5-6; clone size: NA; J gene: TRBJ1-1
CDR3 DNA: TGTGCCAGCAGCTTATGGCAGGTTACCTACGAGCAGTACTTC; CDR3 protein: CASSLWQVTYEQYF; D gene: NA; V gene: TRBV5-8; clone size: few; J gene: TRBJ2-7
CDR3 DNA: TGTGCCAGCAGCAAGCCCGGGACGGAGGCCTACGAGCAGTACTTC; CDR3 protein: CASSKPGTEAYEQYF; D gene: NA; V gene: TRBV11-2; clone size: NA; J gene: TRBJ2-7
CDR3 DNA: TGTGCCAGCAGCGTAGAAGGGTTTTCGGGGGAGCAGTACTTC; CDR3 protein: CASSVEGFSGEQYF; D gene: NA; V gene: TRBV9; clone size: NA; J gene: TRBJ2-7
CDR3 DNA: TGTGCCAGCAGCTTGACGGTACTGAACACTGAAGCTTTCTTT; CDR3 protein: CASSLTVLNTEAFF; D gene: NA; V gene: TRBV5-5; clone size: NA; J gene: TRBJ1-1